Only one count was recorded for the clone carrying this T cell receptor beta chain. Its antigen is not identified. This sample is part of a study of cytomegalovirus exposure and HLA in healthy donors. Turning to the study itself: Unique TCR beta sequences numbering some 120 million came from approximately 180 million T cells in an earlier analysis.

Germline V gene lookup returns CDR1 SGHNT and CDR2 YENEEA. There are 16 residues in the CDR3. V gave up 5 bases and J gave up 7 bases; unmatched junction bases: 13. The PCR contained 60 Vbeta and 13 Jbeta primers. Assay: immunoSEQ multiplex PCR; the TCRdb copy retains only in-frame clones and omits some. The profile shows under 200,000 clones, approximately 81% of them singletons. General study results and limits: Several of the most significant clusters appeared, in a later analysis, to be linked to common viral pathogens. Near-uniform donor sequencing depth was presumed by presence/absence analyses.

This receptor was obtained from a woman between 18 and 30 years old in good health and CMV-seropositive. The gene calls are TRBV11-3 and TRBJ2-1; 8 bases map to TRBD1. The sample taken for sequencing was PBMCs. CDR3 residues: CASSGASGTGGNEQFF. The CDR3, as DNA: TGTGCCAGCAGCGGAGCCTCCGGGACAGGTGGTAATGAGCAGTTCTTC.